This paragraph covers one T cell receptor beta chain sequence. Its antigen is as yet unknown. The approximately 120-subject validation cohort, separate from the approximately 670-subject first cohort, included the donors. TCRdb keeps only in-frame clones here, not all; method: immunoSEQ multiplex PCR. Found here are about 56,000 clones, approximately 90% of them singletons; the top ten hold about 1.1%. This specimen belongs to a study of cytomegalovirus exposure and HLA in healthy donors. Study-level findings and limits: It was confirmed in vitro that a few of the CMV-associated chains were specific for CMV antigens. Around 160 TCR beta chains were listed as cytomegalovirus-associated.

The TCR comes from a young man in good health and CMV-seronegative. Sequencing input: PBMCs.

The CDR3, as DNA: TGTGCCATCAGTGAGTCGAGTAGCGGGAGGGGCGGGAAGCAGTTCTTC. Protein product: CAISESSSGRGGKQFF. This chain connects TRBV10-3 to TRBJ2-1; the match to TRBD2 covers 11 bases. J lost 11 bases, V lost 0 bases, and 9 bases had no gene match. The CDR3 covers 16 residues. Germline loops: CDR1 ENHRY, CDR2 SYGVKD.